This T cell receptor (beta chain) was identified in a study of blood T cell repertoires in COVID-19. Overall study context: Donors in the United States, Italy and Spain gave samples during acute or convalescent COVID-19. Sample material is recorded as cDNA or gDNA derived from T cells, B-cell-depleted T cells, or PBMCs.

A single count supports this clone. Germline lookup yields CDR1 LGHDT and CDR2 YNNKEL (reference sequence). The CDR3 sequence is 18 residues long. Trimming removed 0 bases from V and 1 base from J, with 18 bases in between. Authors' data handling: Using reference gene primer amplification, nucleated cell counts were estimated. Profiled with immunoSEQ multiplex PCR; TCRdb holds only in-frame clones, not every one. The D gene and trimming were derived from the DNA, and the V and J assignments and clone size from that table. Of 250,000 to 300,000 clones listed, 70% to 90% were seen once; the top ten hold approximately 9.9%.

The TCR was taken from a woman in her 70s with acute or convalescent COVID-19. The sequenced material came from peripheral blood. The chain is built from TRBV3-1 (or the pseudogene TRBV3-2) and TRBJ1-1, with D possibly TRBD1 on 6 matching bases. This chain's CDR3 is CASSQEGATGYANTEAFF. DNA for the CDR3: TGTGCCAGCAGCCAAGAGGGAGCCACAGGGTACGCGAACACTGAAGCTTTCTTT.